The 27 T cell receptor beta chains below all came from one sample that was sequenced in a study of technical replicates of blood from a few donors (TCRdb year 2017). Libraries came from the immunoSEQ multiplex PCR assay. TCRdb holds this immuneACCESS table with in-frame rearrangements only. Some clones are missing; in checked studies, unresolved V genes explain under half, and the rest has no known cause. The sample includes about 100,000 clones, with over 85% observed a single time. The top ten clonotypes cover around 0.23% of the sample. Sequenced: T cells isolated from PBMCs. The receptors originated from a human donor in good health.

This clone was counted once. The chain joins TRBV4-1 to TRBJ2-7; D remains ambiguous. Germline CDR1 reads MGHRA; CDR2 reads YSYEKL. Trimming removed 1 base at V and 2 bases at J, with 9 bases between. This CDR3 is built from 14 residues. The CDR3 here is CASSQGTQAYEQYF. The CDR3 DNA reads TGCGCCAGCAGCCAAGGTACCCAGGCCTACGAGCAGTACTTC.

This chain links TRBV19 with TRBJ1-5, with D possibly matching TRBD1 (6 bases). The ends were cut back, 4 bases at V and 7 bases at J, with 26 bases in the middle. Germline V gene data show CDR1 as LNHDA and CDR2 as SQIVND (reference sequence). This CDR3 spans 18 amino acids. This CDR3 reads CASSTHYTGWERGQPQHF. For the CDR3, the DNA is TGTGCCAGTAGTACCCACTACACAGGGTGGGAACGGGGACAGCCCCAGCATTTT.

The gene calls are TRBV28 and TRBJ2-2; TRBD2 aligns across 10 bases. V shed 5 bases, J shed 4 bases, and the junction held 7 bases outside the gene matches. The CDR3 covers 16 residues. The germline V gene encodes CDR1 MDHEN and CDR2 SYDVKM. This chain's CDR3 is CASSGSGRTVTGELFF. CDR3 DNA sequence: TGTGCCAGCAGTGGTAGCGGGAGGACGGTCACCGGGGAGCTGTTTTTT.

In DNA form, the CDR3 reads TGTGCCAGCAGCGGCGGCACTCATTATGGCTACACCTTC. Translation gives CASSGGTHYGYTF. The chain has TRBV11-3 and TRBJ1-2; D remains unclear. CDR1 is SGHNT and CDR2 is YENEEA in the germline V gene. Trimming removed 5 bases from V and 5 bases from J, with 12 bases in between. The CDR3 totals 13 residues.

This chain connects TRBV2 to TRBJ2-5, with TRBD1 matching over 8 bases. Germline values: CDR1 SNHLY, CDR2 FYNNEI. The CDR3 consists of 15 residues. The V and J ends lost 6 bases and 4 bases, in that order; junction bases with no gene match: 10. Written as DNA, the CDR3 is TGTGCCAGCAGACCAGGGGGCCGAGGCGGAGAGACCCAGTACTTC. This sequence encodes CASRPGGRGGETQYF.

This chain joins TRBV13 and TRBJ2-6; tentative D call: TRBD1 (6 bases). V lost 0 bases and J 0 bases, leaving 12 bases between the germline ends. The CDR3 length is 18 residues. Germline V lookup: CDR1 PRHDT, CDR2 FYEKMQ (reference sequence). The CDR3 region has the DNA TGTGCCAGCAGCTTAGGAGGGGACACCTACTCTGGGGCCAACGTCCTGACTTTC. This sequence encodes CASSLGGDTYSGANVLTF. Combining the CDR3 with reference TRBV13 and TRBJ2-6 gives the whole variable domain AAGVIQSPRHLIKEKRETATLKCYPIPRHDTVYWYQQGPGQDPQFLISFYEKMQSDKGSIPDRFSAQQFSDYHSELNMSSLELGDSALYFCASSLGGDTYSGANVLTFGAGSRLTVL.

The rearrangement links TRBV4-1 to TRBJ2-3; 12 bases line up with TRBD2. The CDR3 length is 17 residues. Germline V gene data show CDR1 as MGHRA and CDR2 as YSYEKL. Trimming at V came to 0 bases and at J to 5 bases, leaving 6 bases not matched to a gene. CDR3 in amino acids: CASSQDRGLAGRDTQYF. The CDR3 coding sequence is TGCGCCAGCAGCCAAGATAGGGGACTAGCGGGTCGAGATACGCAGTATTTT.

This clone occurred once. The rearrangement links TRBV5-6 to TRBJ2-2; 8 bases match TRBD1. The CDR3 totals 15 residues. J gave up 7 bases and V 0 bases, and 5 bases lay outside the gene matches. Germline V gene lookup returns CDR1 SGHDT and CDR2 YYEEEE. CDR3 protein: CASSLVDRDGGELFF. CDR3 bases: TGTGCCAGCAGCTTGGTGGACAGGGACGGCGGGGAGCTGTTTTTT.

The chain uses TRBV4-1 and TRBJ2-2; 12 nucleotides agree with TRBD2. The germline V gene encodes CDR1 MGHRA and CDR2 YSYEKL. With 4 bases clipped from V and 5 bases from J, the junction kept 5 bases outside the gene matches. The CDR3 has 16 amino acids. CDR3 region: CASSPTSGGRTGELFF. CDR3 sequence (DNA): TGCGCCAGCAGCCCGACTAGCGGGGGAAGGACCGGGGAGCTGTTTTTT.

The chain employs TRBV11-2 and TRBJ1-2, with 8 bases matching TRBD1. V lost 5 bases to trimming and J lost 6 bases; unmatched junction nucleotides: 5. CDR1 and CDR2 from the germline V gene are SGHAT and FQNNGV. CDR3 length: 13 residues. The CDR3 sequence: CASSRTQGDGYTF. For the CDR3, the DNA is TGTGCCAGCAGCCGGACACAGGGGGATGGCTACACCTTC.

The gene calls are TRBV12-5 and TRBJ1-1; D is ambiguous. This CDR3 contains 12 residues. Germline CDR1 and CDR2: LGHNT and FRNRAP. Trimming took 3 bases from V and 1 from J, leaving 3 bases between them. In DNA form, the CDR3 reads TGTGCTAGTGGTTTCGGGAACACTGAAGCTTTCTTT. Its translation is CASGFGNTEAFF.

The CDR3 DNA is TGTGCCAGCAGTGAAGTTGGGCCTAAGTTAGGCTACGAGCAGTACTTC. Encoded protein: CASSEVGPKLGYEQYF. V is TRBV2 and J is TRBJ2-7; D is uncertain. Germline CDR1 reads SNHLY; CDR2 reads FYNNEI. V dropped 1 base and J dropped 3 bases, with 16 bases sitting between them. The CDR3 has 16 amino acids.

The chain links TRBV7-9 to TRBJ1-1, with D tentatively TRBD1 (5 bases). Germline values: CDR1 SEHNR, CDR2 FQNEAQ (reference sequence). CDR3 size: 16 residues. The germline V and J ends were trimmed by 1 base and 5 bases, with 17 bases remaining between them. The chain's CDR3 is CASSLVPQGDLTEAFF. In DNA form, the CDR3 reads TGTGCCAGCAGCTTAGTCCCACAAGGGGACTTAACTGAAGCTTTCTTT.

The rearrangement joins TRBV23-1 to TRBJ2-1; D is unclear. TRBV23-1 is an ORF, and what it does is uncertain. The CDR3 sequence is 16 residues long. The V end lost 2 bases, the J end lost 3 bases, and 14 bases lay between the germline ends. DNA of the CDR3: TGCGCCAGCAGTCAAAGATGGCAGAATAACTACAATGAGCAGTTCTTC. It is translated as CASSQRWQNNYNEQFF.

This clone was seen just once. CDR3 amino acids: CAISGEGFNEQFF. DNA of the CDR3: TGTGCCATCAGTGGCGAGGGTTTCAATGAGCAGTTCTTC. V is TRBV10-3 and J is TRBJ2-1, with D tentatively TRBD2 (5 bases). The germline V gene has CDR1 ENHRY and CDR2 SYGVKD. Trimming removed 4 bases from V and 6 bases from J, with 10 bases in between. The CDR3 has 13 residues.

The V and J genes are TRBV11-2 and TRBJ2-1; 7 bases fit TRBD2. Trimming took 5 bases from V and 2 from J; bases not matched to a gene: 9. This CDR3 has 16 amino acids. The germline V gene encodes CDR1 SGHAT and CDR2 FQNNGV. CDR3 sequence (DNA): TGTGCCAGCAGCCCGCTGGGGGGGTATGCCTACAATGAGCAGTTCTTC. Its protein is CASSPLGGYAYNEQFF.

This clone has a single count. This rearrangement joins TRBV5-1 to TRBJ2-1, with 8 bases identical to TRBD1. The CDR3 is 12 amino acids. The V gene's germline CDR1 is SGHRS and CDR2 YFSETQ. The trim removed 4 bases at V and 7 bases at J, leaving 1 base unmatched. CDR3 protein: CASSTGGNEQFF. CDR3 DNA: TGCGCCAGCAGCACAGGGGGAAATGAGCAGTTCTTC.

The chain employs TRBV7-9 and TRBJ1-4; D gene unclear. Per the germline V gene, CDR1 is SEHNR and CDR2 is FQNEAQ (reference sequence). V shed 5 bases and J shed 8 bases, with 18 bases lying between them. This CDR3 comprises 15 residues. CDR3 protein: CASSPIPLGEEKLFF. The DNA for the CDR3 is TGTGCCAGCAGCCCAATCCCCCTGGGAGAGGAAAAACTGTTTTTT.

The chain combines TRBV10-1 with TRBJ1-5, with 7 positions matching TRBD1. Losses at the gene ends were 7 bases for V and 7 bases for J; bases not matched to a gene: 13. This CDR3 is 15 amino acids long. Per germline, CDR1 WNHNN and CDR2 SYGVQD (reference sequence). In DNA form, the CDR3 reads TGCGCCAGCACCTACAGGGGCTTATTCTGGCAGCCCCAGCATTTT. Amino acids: CASTYRGLFWQPQHF.

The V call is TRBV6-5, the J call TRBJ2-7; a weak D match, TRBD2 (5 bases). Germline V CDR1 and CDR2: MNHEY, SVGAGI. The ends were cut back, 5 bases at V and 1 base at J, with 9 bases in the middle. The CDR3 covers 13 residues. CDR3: CASSAGISYEQYF. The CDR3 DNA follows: TGTGCCAGCAGTGCCGGGATTTCCTACGAGCAGTACTTC.

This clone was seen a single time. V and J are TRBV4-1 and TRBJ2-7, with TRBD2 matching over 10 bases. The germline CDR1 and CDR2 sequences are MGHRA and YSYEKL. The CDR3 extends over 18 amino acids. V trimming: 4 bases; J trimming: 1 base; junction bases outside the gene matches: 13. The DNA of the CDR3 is TGCGCCAGCAGCCCTCGAGGGGCCACTAGCGGGACTTCCTACGAGCAGTACTTC. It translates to CASSPRGATSGTSYEQYF.

As DNA, the CDR3 is TGCGCCAGCAGCCAAGAGACTCCAGCGGGGGGGCTGATTACCTACAATGAGCAGTTCTTC. Its protein is CASSQETPAGGLITYNEQFF. J is TRBJ2-1 and V is TRBV4-1, with 10 bases lining up with TRBD2. After removal of 0 bases from V and 2 bases from J, the junction contained 13 bases not matched to a gene. This CDR3 spans 20 amino acids. Germline CDR1 reads MGHRA; CDR2 reads YSYEKL.

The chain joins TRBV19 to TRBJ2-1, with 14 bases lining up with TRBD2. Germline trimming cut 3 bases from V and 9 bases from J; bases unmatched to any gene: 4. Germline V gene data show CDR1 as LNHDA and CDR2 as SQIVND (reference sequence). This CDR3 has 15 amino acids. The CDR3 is CASSMGLAGVSEQFF. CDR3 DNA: TGTGCCAGTAGTATGGGACTAGCGGGAGTGAGTGAGCAGTTCTTC.

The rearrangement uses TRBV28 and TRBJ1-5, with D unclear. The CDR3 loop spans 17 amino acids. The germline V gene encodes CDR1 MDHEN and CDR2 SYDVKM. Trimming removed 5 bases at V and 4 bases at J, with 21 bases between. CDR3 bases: TGTGCCAGCAGTCCATGGCGATTCGGGAAGGGAAATCAGCCCCAGCATTTT. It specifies CASSPWRFGKGNQPQHF.

CDR3 nucleotide sequence: TGTGCCAGTAGTGGAACGCGGGGGGACAGGGTAGGGGCTTTCTTT. Its protein is CASSGTRGDRVGAFF. V is TRBV19 and J is TRBJ1-1; 9 bases are a match to TRBD1. The CDR3 spans 15 residues. Germline CDR1 and CDR2: LNHDA and SQIVND (reference sequence). The J segment lost 11 bases and the V segment lost 5 bases, leaving 15 bases of the junction unmatched.

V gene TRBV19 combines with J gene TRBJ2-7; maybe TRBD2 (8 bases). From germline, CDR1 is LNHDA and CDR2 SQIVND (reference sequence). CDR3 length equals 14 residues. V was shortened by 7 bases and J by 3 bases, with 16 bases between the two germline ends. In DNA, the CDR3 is TGTGCCAGTACCTCGGGGGGGACAGACTACGAGCAGTACTTC. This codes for CASTSGGTDYEQYF.

Written as DNA, the CDR3 is TGTGCCAGCAGCTTGGAACAGAATCAGCCCCAGCATTTT. Amino acids: CASSLEQNQPQHF. V usage is TRBV5-4 and J usage is TRBJ1-5; D gene uncertain. V lost 0 bases and J lost 4, with 5 bases in between. Germline V gene sequence: CDR1 SGHNT, CDR2 YYREEE (reference sequence). The length of the CDR3 is 13 residues.